The 27 T cell receptor beta chains given below trace back to one sample, sequenced in a study of cytomegalovirus exposure and HLA in healthy donors. The PCR contained 60 Vbeta and 13 Jbeta primers. Data came from immunoSEQ multiplex PCR; TCRdb stores just in-frame clones and leaves some out. Found here are over 70,000 clones, 75% to 85% of them singletons; the top ten hold less than 40%. The sample was PBMCs. These receptor sequences come from a man in his fifties in good health and CMV-seropositive.

As for this clone: The identical CDR3 is also encoded by other nucleotide sequences in the sample. The J gene is TRBJ2-1, the V gene TRBV6-1; 8 bases map to TRBD2. J was trimmed by 4 bases and V by 6 bases; bases with no gene match: 8. CDR1 and CDR2 from the germline V gene are MNHNS and SASEGT. The CDR3 sequence is 15 residues long. The DNA for the CDR3 is TGTGCCAGCAGCCCCGGGACTAGTGGTTACAATGAGCAGTTCTTC. Encoded protein: CASSPGTSGYNEQFF.

The gene calls are TRBV5-6 and TRBJ2-3; 13 positions match TRBD2. The CDR3 runs 17 residues. Trimming cost V 2 bases and J 1 base; bases outside gene matches: 4. The germline CDR1 and CDR2 sequences are SGHDT and YYEEEE. CDR3 sequence: CASSLLAGGDGTDTQYF. DNA for the CDR3: TGTGCCAGCAGCTTACTAGCGGGAGGGGATGGCACAGATACGCAGTATTTT.

The chain couples TRBV6-5 to TRBJ2-1; weak D call: TRBD1 (7 bases). The V end lost 6 bases, the J end lost 1 base, and 13 bases lay between the germline ends. Germline V gene data show CDR1 as MNHEY and CDR2 as SVGAGI. The CDR3 is made up of 15 amino acids. The CDR3 sequence is CASSPQGGSYNEQFF. In nucleotides, the CDR3 is TGTGCCAGCAGCCCCCAGGGGGGTTCCTACAATGAGCAGTTCTTC.

This rearrangement joins TRBV19 to TRBJ2-7; 7 bases map to TRBD2. The CDR3 sequence is 13 residues long. V gave up 9 bases and J gave up 0 bases; unmatched junction bases: 5. The germline gives CDR1 LNHDA, CDR2 SQIVND (reference sequence). As DNA, the CDR3 is TGTGCCAGCGCTAGCGGACACTCCTACGAGCAGTACTTC. Residues: CASASGHSYEQYF. Filled out from reference TRBV19 and TRBJ2-7, the complete variable domain reads DGGITQSPKYLFRKEGQNVTLSCEQNLNHDAMYWYRQDPGQGLRLIYYSQIVNDFQKGDIAEGYSVSREKKESFPLTVTSAQKNPTAFYLCASASGHSYEQYFGPGTRLTVT.

This rearrangement joins TRBV5-1 to TRBJ2-7; 11 positions agree with TRBD2. Trimming removed 1 base from V and 7 bases from J; junction bases left unmatched: 7. This CDR3 has 15 amino acids. Germline CDR1 is SGHRS and CDR2 is YFSETQ. CDR3 nucleotide sequence: TGCGCCAGCAGCTTGCTTACTAGCGGGAGTGGGGAGCAGTACTTC. Protein sequence: CASSLLTSGSGEQYF.

CDR3 protein: CASSLNLNFGTDTQYF. For the CDR3, the DNA is TGTGCCAGCAGCCTCAACCTCAACTTTGGCACAGATACGCAGTATTTT. V is TRBV5-4 and J is TRBJ2-3; the D is unclear. V gave up 4 bases and J gave up 1 base, with 16 bases separating them. CDR1 and CDR2 (germline): SGHNT, YYREEE (reference sequence). The CDR3 is made up of 16 amino acids.

This chain uses TRBV18 with TRBJ1-6, with 9 bases matching TRBD1. The germline CDR1 and CDR2 sequences are KGHSH and LQKENI. V shed 6 bases and J 7 bases; nucleotides not matched to a gene: 7. The CDR3 has 15 residues. CDR3 nucleotide sequence: TGTGCCAGCTCCCCGGGGGACAGGGTAAATTCACCCCTCCACTTT. It encodes CASSPGDRVNSPLHF.

The chain employs TRBV5-4 and TRBJ1-1; D uncertain. The CDR3 covers 15 residues. Germline lookup yields CDR1 SGHNT and CDR2 YYREEE (reference sequence). The germline V and J ends were trimmed by 3 bases and 1 base, with 13 bases remaining between them. The CDR3 DNA is TGTGCCAGCAGCTCCATGCTGGCCGCGAACACTGAAGCTTTCTTT. Translating gives CASSSMLAANTEAFF.

This clone appeared a single time. The V and J genes are TRBV7-2 and TRBJ2-7, with 8 positions matching TRBD2. The CDR3 loop spans 15 amino acids. CDR1 is SGHTA, CDR2 FQGNSA, per germline. Trimming took 5 bases from V and 5 from J; bases not matched to a gene: 11. CDR3 sequence: CASSLLRGAGDEQYF. CDR3 in DNA: TGTGCCAGCAGCCTCTTGAGAGGAGCGGGAGACGAGCAGTACTTC.

The rearrangement uses TRBV19 and TRBJ2-1; 9 bases are shared with TRBD2. The CDR3 has 16 amino acids. J was trimmed by 3 bases and V by 10 bases; bases with no gene match: 13. Germline CDR1 and CDR2: LNHDA and SQIVND (reference sequence). This CDR3 reads CATDVGGLANYNEQFF. CDR3 DNA: TGTGCCACCGACGTGGGGGGACTAGCAAACTACAATGAGCAGTTCTTC.

A remark on this clone: Other DNA sequences within the sample encode an identical CDR3. The chain combines TRBV2 with TRBJ1-5, with D possibly TRBD1 on 6 matching bases. V lost 9 bases to trimming and J lost 0 bases, with 12 bases between them. From germline, CDR1 is SNHLY and CDR2 FYNNEI. CDR3 length: 14 residues. The CDR3 coding sequence is TGTGCCAGTCGACGGGACATTAGCAATCAGCCCCAGCATTTT. This codes for CASRRDISNQPQHF.

There are a few counts of this clone. This chain uses TRBV5-4 with TRBJ2-1; TRBD2 agrees at 14 bases. V lost 4 bases, J lost 8 bases, and 8 bases stayed unmatched. Germline CDR1 SGHNT, CDR2 YYREEE (reference sequence). This CDR3 has 16 amino acids. CDR3 loop: CASSAGLAGGVYEQFF. CDR3 coding DNA: TGTGCCAGCAGCGCCGGACTAGCGGGAGGAGTATATGAGCAGTTCTTC.

The CDR3, as DNA: TGCGCCAGCAGCTCGACAGGGGGGGGGACCCAGTACTTC. This encodes CASSSTGGGTQYF. V gene TRBV5-1 combines with J gene TRBJ2-5, with 9 bases matching TRBD1. The CDR3 totals 13 residues. V lost 3 bases to trimming and J lost 7 bases; unmatched junction nucleotides: 4. CDR1 and CDR2 from the germline V gene are SGHRS and YFSETQ. Full variable domain (outside the CDR3, taken from reference TRBV5-1 and TRBJ2-5): KAGVTQTPRYLIKTRGQQVTLSCSPISGHRSVSWYQQTPGQGLQFLFEYFSETQRNKGNFPGRFSGRQFSNSRSEMNVSTLELGDSALYLCASSSTGGGTQYFGPGTRLLVL.

This rearrangement joins TRBV4-1 to TRBJ2-6; tentative D call: TRBD1 (6 bases). Germline CDR1 reads MGHRA; CDR2 reads YSYEKL. V lost 2 bases to trimming and J lost 0 bases, with 23 bases between them. The CDR3 loop spans 21 amino acids. Written as DNA, the CDR3 is TGCGCCAGCAGCCAATTTCCCCGGCCGACAGGCGATTACTCTGGGGCCAACGTCCTGACTTTC. As protein: CASSQFPRPTGDYSGANVLTF.

This clone is a singleton in its sample. This chain links TRBV7-9 with TRBJ2-6; D unclear. Trimming shortened V by 4 bases and J by 4 bases, and 8 bases separated the two germline ends. CDR3 length: 14 amino acids. Looked up from germline, CDR1 is SEHNR and CDR2 is FQNEAQ (reference sequence). DNA of the CDR3: TGTGCCAGCAGCTCTATGCCGGGGGCCAACGTCCTGACTTTC. This translates into CASSSMPGANVLTF.

This rearrangement joins TRBV6-5 to TRBJ2-3; TRBD2 aligns across 13 bases. With 3 bases clipped from V and 8 bases from J, the junction kept 5 bases outside the gene matches. CDR3 length equals 15 residues. Per germline, CDR1 MNHEY and CDR2 SVGAGI. In DNA form, the CDR3 reads TGTGCCAGCAGTTATGGACTAGCGGGAGCATCTACGCAGTATTTT. Residues: CASSYGLAGASTQYF.

This sequence joins TRBV4-1 and TRBJ1-2; no clear D gene. The V end lost 8 bases, the J end lost 1 base, and 8 bases lay between the germline ends. The CDR3 is made up of 12 amino acids. Germline CDR1 MGHRA, CDR2 YSYEKL. The CDR3 is CASSQNNYGYTF. In DNA, the CDR3 is TGCGCCAGCTCCCAGAATAACTATGGCTACACCTTC.

V is TRBV5-3 and J is TRBJ2-1, with TRBD2 identical over 8 bases. TRBV5-3 is assigned to the ORF class and has an uncertain function. V lost 9 bases, J lost 6 bases, and 8 bases stayed unmatched. The CDR3 extends over 13 amino acids. The CDR3 sequence is CATPPGRVNEQFF. The CDR3 coding sequence is TGTGCCACCCCTCCCGGGAGGGTCAATGAGCAGTTCTTC.

The rearrangement joins TRBV2 to TRBJ2-5; D gene uncertain. This CDR3 is built from 13 residues. Germline V gene data show CDR1 as SNHLY and CDR2 as FYNNEI. The V end lost 5 bases, the J end lost 3 bases, and 10 bases lay between the germline ends. The CDR3 here is CASSLGQKETQYF. The CDR3 coding sequence is TGTGCCAGCAGTCTCGGTCAAAAAGAGACCCAGTACTTC.

The V and J genes are TRBV2 and TRBJ2-3; 10 bases are shared with TRBD2. V lost 6 bases to trimming and J lost 1 base; unmatched junction nucleotides: 10. This CDR3 has 17 amino acids. Germline V lookup: CDR1 SNHLY, CDR2 FYNNEI. CDR3 residues: CASSLTAGTSGTDTQYF. CDR3 nucleotide sequence: TGTGCCAGCAGCCTAACCGCCGGGACTAGCGGCACAGATACGCAGTATTTT. Using reference TRBV2 and TRBJ2-3 for the parts outside the CDR3, the full variable domain is EPEVTQTPSHQVTQMGQEVILRCVPISNHLYFYWYRQILGQKVEFLVSFYNNEISEKSEIFDDQFSVERPDGSNFTLKIRSTKLEDSAMYFCASSLTAGTSGTDTQYFGPGTRLTVL.

The chain combines TRBV30 with TRBJ1-2; the match to TRBD1 covers 10 bases. Germline V CDR1 and CDR2: GTSNPN, SVGIG (reference sequence). V shed 0 bases, J shed 2 bases, and the junction held 6 bases outside the gene matches. CDR3 size: 16 residues. The CDR3: CAWSVPRTGGNYGYTF. CDR3 coding DNA: TGTGCCTGGAGTGTCCCCCGGACAGGGGGAAACTATGGCTACACCTTC.

V and J are TRBV7-9 and TRBJ2-1, with 10 bases fitting TRBD2. The CDR3 spans 15 residues. Germline V lookup: CDR1 SEHNR, CDR2 FQNEAQ (reference sequence). Trimming cost V 3 bases and J 9 bases; bases outside gene matches: 8. The CDR3 DNA follows: TGTGCCAGCAGCTTGGCTAGCGGGAGTTTTGGTGAGCAGTTCTTC. Translation gives CASSLASGSFGEQFF.

This clone was observed once. The junction departs from the called germline gene at one end, perhaps through a read error. The chain combines TRBV7-6 with TRBJ2-6; D possibly corresponds to TRBD1 (5 bases). This CDR3 has 17 amino acids. Germline CDR1 SGHVS, CDR2 FNYEAQ. CDR3 nucleotides: TGTGCCAGCAGCTTATTGCCCCGTAACTCTGGGGCCAACGGCCTGACTTTC. Translation: CASSLLPRNSGANGLTF.

The rearrangement joins TRBV7-9 to TRBJ2-1; 10 bases are shared with TRBD2. The germline V gene encodes CDR1 SEHNR and CDR2 FQNEAQ (reference sequence). The CDR3 spans 13 residues. V shed 7 bases and J 6 bases; nucleotides not matched to a gene: 3. CDR3 residues: CASKAGGFNEQFF. Written as DNA, the CDR3 is TGTGCCAGCAAAGCGGGAGGGTTCAATGAGCAGTTCTTC.

The V and J genes are TRBV27 and TRBJ2-2, with D maybe TRBD2 (6 bases). Germline lookup yields CDR1 MNHEY and CDR2 SMNVEV (reference sequence). The CDR3 runs to 15 residues. Deletions cut 2 bases from V and 4 bases from J, with 11 bases between. The CDR3 sequence: CASSLLPGGTGELFF. As DNA, the CDR3 is TGTGCCAGCAGTTTACTCCCCGGGGGCACCGGGGAGCTGTTTTTT.

This clone was observed once. The V and J genes are TRBV27 and TRBJ1-1; perhaps TRBD1 as D (6 bases). Germline V CDR1 and CDR2: MNHEY, SMNVEV (reference sequence). The ends were cut back, 4 bases at V and 1 base at J, with 10 bases in the middle. This CDR3 has 14 residues. CDR3 sequence: CASSSPGQNTEAFF. For the CDR3, the DNA is TGTGCCAGCAGTTCGCCGGGACAGAACACTGAAGCTTTCTTT.

This clone was counted only a few times. The chain recombines TRBV6-4 with TRBJ1-2; D remains unclear. CDR1 MRHNA and CDR2 SNTAGT come from the germline V gene. V was shortened by 0 bases and J by 5 bases, with 16 bases between the two germline ends. The CDR3 totals 16 residues. This CDR3 is CASSDSIGGALYGYTF. For the CDR3, the DNA is TGTGCCAGCAGTGACTCGATAGGCGGTGCTCTATATGGCTACACCTTC.